Below, one T cell receptor (beta chain) is given with its context. The data derive from a study of cytomegalovirus exposure and HLA in healthy donors. Researchers ran the PCR with 60 Vbeta and 13 Jbeta primers. Only in-frame clones appear in the TCRdb table, and some are missing; sequencing was by immunoSEQ multiplex PCR. Found here are about 120,000 clones; the top ten clones hold approximately 1.6%. Germline values: CDR1 ENHRY, CDR2 SYGVKD. The CDR3 extends over 15 amino acids. Trimming removed 2 bases from V and 0 bases from J, with 7 bases in between. The clonotype was recovered from a middle-aged woman in good health and CMV-seropositive. Sequenced: PBMCs. The chain employs TRBV10-3 and TRBJ2-2; maybe TRBD2 (6 bases). For the CDR3, the DNA is TGTGCCATCAGTGAGGTAGCGGCGAACACCGGGGAGCTGTTTTTT. Encoded protein: CAISEVAANTGELFF.